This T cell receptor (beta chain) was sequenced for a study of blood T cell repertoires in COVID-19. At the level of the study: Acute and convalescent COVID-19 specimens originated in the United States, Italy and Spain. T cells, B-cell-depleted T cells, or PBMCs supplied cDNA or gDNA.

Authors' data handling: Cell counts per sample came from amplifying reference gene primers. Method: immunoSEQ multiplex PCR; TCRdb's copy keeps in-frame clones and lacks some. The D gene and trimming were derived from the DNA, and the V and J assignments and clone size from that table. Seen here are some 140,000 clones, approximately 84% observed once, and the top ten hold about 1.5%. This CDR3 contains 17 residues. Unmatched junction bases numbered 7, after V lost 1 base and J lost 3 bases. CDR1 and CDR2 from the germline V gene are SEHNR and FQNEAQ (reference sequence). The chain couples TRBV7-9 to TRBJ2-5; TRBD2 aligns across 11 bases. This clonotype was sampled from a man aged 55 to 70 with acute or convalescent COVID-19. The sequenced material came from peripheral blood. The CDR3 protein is CASSLELAGVGKETQYF. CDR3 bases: TGTGCCAGCAGCTTAGAACTAGCGGGAGTGGGGAAAGAGACCCAGTACTTC.